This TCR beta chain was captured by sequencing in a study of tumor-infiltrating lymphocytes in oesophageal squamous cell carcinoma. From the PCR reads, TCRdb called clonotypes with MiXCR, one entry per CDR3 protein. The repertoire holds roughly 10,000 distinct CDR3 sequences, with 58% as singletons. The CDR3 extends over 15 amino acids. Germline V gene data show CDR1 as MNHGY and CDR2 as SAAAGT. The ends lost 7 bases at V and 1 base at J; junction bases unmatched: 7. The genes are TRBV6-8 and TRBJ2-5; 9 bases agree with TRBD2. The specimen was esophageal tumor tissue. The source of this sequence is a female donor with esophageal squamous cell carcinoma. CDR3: CASKRLAGFQETQYF. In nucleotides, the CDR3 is TGTGCCAGCAAGCGGCTAGCGGGATTCCAAGAGACCCAGTACTTC.